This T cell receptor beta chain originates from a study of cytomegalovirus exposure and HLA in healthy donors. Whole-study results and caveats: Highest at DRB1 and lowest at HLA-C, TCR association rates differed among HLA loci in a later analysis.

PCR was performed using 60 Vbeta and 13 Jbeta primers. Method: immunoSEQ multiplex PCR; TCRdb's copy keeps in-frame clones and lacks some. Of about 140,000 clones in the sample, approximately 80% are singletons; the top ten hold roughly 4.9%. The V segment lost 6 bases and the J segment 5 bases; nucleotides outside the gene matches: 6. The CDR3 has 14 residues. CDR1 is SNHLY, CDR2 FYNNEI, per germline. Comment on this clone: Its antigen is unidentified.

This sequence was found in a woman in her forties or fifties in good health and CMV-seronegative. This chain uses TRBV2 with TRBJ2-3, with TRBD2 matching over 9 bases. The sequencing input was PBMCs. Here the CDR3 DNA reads TGTGCCAGCAGGCCGGGACTAGCAAGAGATACGCAGTATTTT. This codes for CASRPGLARDTQYF.